This is a list of T cell receptor beta chains from one sample in a study of CD8+ T cells in alopecia areata. TCRdb's copy holds only in-frame clones and misses some; the assay was immunoSEQ multiplex PCR. The table shows 150,000 or so clones, with 80% to 90% occurring only once. Sequenced material: CD8+ T cells sorted from blood, taken at week 0. Receptor source: a human donor with alopecia areata. The CDR3 runs from the conserved cysteine through the conserved F or W. Each record gives: D gene, J gene, V gene, clone size, CDR3 protein, CDR3 DNA. The D gene is left open where the match is weak. Some rows have no size entry. The others give once, few or many, or a class for an expanded clone.

>.|TRBJ2-7|TRBV5-1|.
CASSLNREDSYEQYF
TGCGCCAGCAGCTTGAACAGGGAAGACTCCTACGAGCAGTACTTC
>TRBD1|TRBJ1-3|TRBV29-1|.
CSVEWTGDGNTIYF
TGCAGCGTTGAATGGACAGGGGATGGAAACACCATATATTTT
>TRBD1|TRBJ2-2|TRBV28|.
CASSSTGGGGELFF
TGTGCCAGCAGCTCCACAGGGGGTGGCGGGGAGCTGTTTTTT
>TRBD2|TRBJ2-1|TRBV15|.
CATSIGTTPFNEQFF
TGTGCCACCAGTATAGGGACTACCCCATTCAATGAGCAGTTCTTC
>.|TRBJ2-3|TRBV11-3|.
CASSPPGEEGTQYF
TGTGCCAGCAGCCCCCCAGGGGAGGAGGGTACGCAGTATTTT
>TRBD2|TRBJ2-1|TRBV13|.
CASQGTSGNNEQFF
TGTGCCAGCCAAGGGACTAGCGGGAACAATGAGCAGTTCTTC
>.|TRBJ1-2|TRBV4-1|.
CASSLGQLPNYGYTF
TGCGCCAGCAGCCTCGGACAGCTTCCTAACTATGGCTACACCTTC
>.|TRBJ1-2|TRBV28|.
CASGGRANYGYTF
TGTGCCTCGGGGGGTCGAGCTAACTATGGCTACACCTTC
>TRBD1|TRBJ1-5|TRBV6-8|.
CASSFTPNDRDRVSQPQHF
TGTGCCAGCAGTTTCACCCCCAATGACCGGGACAGGGTCAGTCAGCCCCAGCATTTT
>.|TRBJ1-2|TRBV7-2|.
CASSLETAEGGYTF
TGTGCCAGCAGCTTAGAGACCGCCGAGGGAGGCTACACCTTC
>.|TRBJ2-2|TRBV5-1|.
CASSLAAGELFF
TGCGCCAGCAGCTTGGCCGCCGGGGAGCTGTTTTTT
>.|TRBJ2-7|TRBV10-2|.
CASSENLAYEQYF
TGCGCCAGCAGTGAGAATTTGGCCTACGAGCAGTACTTC
>.|TRBJ2-1|TRBV11-1|.
CASSLEGFSWLIF
TGTGCCAGCAGCTTAGAAGGGTTTAGCTGGTTGATCTTC
>.|TRBJ2-1|TRBV7-2|.
CASSLGPNSGNEQFF
TGTGCCAGCAGCTTAGGTCCCAATAGCGGCAATGAGCAGTTCTTC
>TRBD1|TRBJ2-5|TRBV15|.
CATSTNLGQYQETQYF
TGTGCCACCAGCACCAACCTGGGACAGTACCAAGAGACCCAGTACTTC
>TRBD2|TRBJ2-1|TRBV7-3|.
CASSRTSGRSSYNEQFF
TGTGCCAGCAGCCGGACTAGCGGGAGGAGCTCCTACAATGAGCAGTTCTTC
>.|TRBJ2-7|TRBV7-3|.
CASSLTGGGEQYF
TGTGCCAGCAGCTTAACCGGGGGTGGCGAGCAGTACTTC
>.|TRBJ2-7|TRBV5-1|.
CASSPGLDYEQYF
TGCGCCAGCAGCCCTGGTTTGGACTACGAGCAGTACTTC
>.|TRBJ1-1|TRBV29-1|.
CSVSTGKAFF
TGCAGCGTCAGCACAGGGAAAGCTTTCTTT
>.|TRBJ2-7|TRBV6-1|.
CASSNYEQYF
TGTGCCAGCAGTAACTACGAGCAGTACTTC
>TRBD1|TRBJ1-4|TRBV7-9|.
CASSASPGTGDGNEKLFF
TGTGCCAGCAGCGCAAGTCCCGGGACAGGGGATGGTAATGAAAAACTGTTTTTT
>.|TRBJ2-5|TRBV27|.
CASSLGESQYF
TGTGCCAGCAGTTTGGGGGAGTCCCAGTACTTC
>.|TRBJ2-1|TRBV2|few
CASNSGSYNEQFF
TGTGCCAGCAACTCAGGCAGTTACAATGAGCAGTTCTTC
>.|TRBJ2-7|TRBV7-9|.
CASSGRDGTYEQYF
TGTGCCAGCAGCGGCAGGGACGGCACCTACGAGCAGTACTTC
>.|TRBJ2-7|TRBV6-1|.
CASTPLSGSYEQYF
TGTGCCAGCACCCCGCTGAGCGGTTCCTACGAGCAGTACTTC
>TRBD2|TRBJ2-3|TRBV5-1|.
CASSLYSGGFEADTQYF
TGCGCCAGCAGCTTGTATAGCGGGGGGTTCGAGGCAGATACGCAGTATTTT
>.|TRBJ2-4|TRBV5-6|.
CASSTGAIQYF
TGTGCCAGCAGCACCGGAGCCATTCAGTACTTC
>.|TRBJ1-2|TRBV29-1|.
CSARSRDGYTF
TGCAGCGCCCGGTCCAGGGATGGCTACACCTTC
>.|TRBJ2-5|TRBV5-1|.
CASSYLPGEGETQYF
TGCGCCAGCAGCTACCTCCCGGGAGAAGGCGAGACCCAGTACTTC
>.|TRBJ2-5|TRBV29-1|.
CSVWTLPQETQYF
TGCAGCGTGTGGACACTACCACAAGAGACCCAGTACTTC
>.|TRBJ2-1|TRBV5-4|few
CASSLSEKAYNEQFF
TGTGCCAGCAGCTTGTCCGAGAAGGCCTACAATGAGCAGTTCTTC
>TRBD2|TRBJ2-3|TRBV7-8|.
CASSPRVAGVADTQYF
TGTGCCAGCAGCCCGAGGGTAGCGGGAGTGGCAGATACGCAGTATTTT
>TRBD2|TRBJ2-1|TRBV30|.
CAWSELAVINEQFF
TGTGCCTGGAGTGAACTAGCGGTGATCAATGAGCAGTTCTTC
>.|TRBJ2-5|TRBV10-3|.
CATVSEWETQYF
TGTGCCACCGTGAGCGAGTGGGAGACCCAGTACTTC
>.|TRBJ2-2|TRBV29-1|.
CSVEDRPGYTGELFF
TGCAGCGTTGAAGATCGCCCAGGGTACACCGGGGAGCTGTTTTTT
>.|TRBJ1-1|TRBV27|.
CASSPRPGESLTEAFF
TGTGCCAGCAGCCCCCGACCGGGGGAGAGTCTCACTGAAGCTTTCTTT
>.|TRBJ2-1|TRBV7-9|.
CASSGSGGYNEQFF
TGTGCCAGCAGCGGTTCAGGGGGGTACAATGAGCAGTTCTTC
>TRBD1|TRBJ2-7|TRBV7-8|.
CASSFRGLSSYEQYF
TGTGCCAGCAGCTTCAGGGGGCTTTCCTCCTACGAGCAGTACTTC
>TRBD2|TRBJ2-1|TRBV5-1|.
CASSRRLALMGEQFF
TGCGCCAGCAGCCGCCGACTAGCGTTGATGGGCGAGCAGTTCTTC
>TRBD1|TRBJ1-2|TRBV7-9|.
CASSSTIRDRMHGYTF
TGTGCCAGCAGCTCGACTATCCGGGACAGGATGCATGGCTACACCTTC
>.|TRBJ1-1|TRBV4-1|.
CASSLGRSTEAFF
TGCGCCAGCAGCCTTGGACGGTCAACTGAAGCTTTCTTT
>.|TRBJ2-1|TRBV7-9|.
CASSLALGNEQFF
TGTGCCAGCAGCTTAGCGCTTGGGAATGAGCAGTTCTTC
>TRBD2|TRBJ2-7|TRBV4-1|few
CASSQGASGSGEQYF
TGCGCCAGCAGCCAAGGAGCGAGCGGGAGTGGCGAGCAGTACTTC
>.|TRBJ2-3|TRBV6-1|.
CASSEEVREADTQYF
TGTGCCAGCAGTGAAGAAGTCAGGGAGGCAGATACGCAGTATTTT
>TRBD1|TRBJ2-1|TRBV5-1|.
CASSLVPTGGRDEQFF
TGCGCCAGCAGCTTGGTCCCGACAGGGGGCAGGGATGAGCAGTTCTTC
>TRBD2|TRBJ2-5|TRBV5-1|.
CASSTNSGGHQETQYF
TGCGCCAGCAGCACAAATAGCGGGGGGCATCAAGAGACCCAGTACTTC
>.|TRBJ2-5|TRBV4-1|.
CASSQEHGGYQETQYF
TGCGCCAGCAGCCAAGAACATGGCGGGTACCAAGAGACCCAGTACTTC
>TRBD1|TRBJ2-3|TRBV28|.
CASSPTGDRTDTQYF
TGTGCCAGCAGTCCCACAGGGGACCGCACAGATACGCAGTATTTT
>TRBD2|TRBJ2-7|TRBV7-9|.
CASSLEIPGLALGEQYF
TGTGCCAGCAGCCTTGAAATACCGGGACTAGCTTTAGGCGAGCAGTACTTC
>.|TRBJ2-7|TRBV7-6|.
CATSQGGYEQYF
TGTGCCACCTCTCAGGGCGGCTACGAGCAGTACTTC
>TRBD1|TRBJ2-7|TRBV2|.
CASSELQGAYEQYF
TGTGCCAGCAGTGAGTTACAGGGGGCCTACGAGCAGTACTTC